Listed below are T cell receptor beta chains from one sample, sequenced in a study of cytomegalovirus exposure and HLA in healthy donors. Sequencing was performed with immunoSEQ multiplex PCR; in TCRdb, only in-frame clones are kept and a portion is missing. The sample carries about 160,000 clones, 75% to 85% recorded once. Sequenced sample: PBMCs. The receptors were gathered from a woman between 45 and 60 years old in good health and CMV-seronegative. The CDR3 runs from the conserved cysteine through the conserved F or W. Each record gives: D gene, clone size, V gene, J gene, CDR3 DNA, CDR3 protein. The D gene is left open where the match is weak. Rows give clone size only sometimes, using once, few, many, or a class for an expanded clone.

-	-	TRBV6-4	TRBJ2-1	TGTGCCAGCAGTGTAACTACATACAATGAGCAGTTCTTC	CASSVTTYNEQFF
TRBD1	few	TRBV30	TRBJ2-6	TGTGCCTGGAGAGAAACAGGGGTGCTCTTCTCTGGGGCCAACGTCCTGACTTTC	CAWRETGVLFSGANVLTF
-	-	TRBV5-6	TRBJ2-7	TGTGCCAGCAGCTTGGACAGGGCAGACGAGCAGTACTTC	CASSLDRADEQYF
TRBD2	once	TRBV2	TRBJ2-5	TGTGCCAGCAGTGGGACTAGCGGAAACCAAGAGACCCAGTACTTC	CASSGTSGNQETQYF
-	-	TRBV7-8	TRBJ2-7	TGTGCCAGCAGCACCCGAGAGGGAGCCTACGAGCAGTACTTC	CASSTREGAYEQYF
-	-	TRBV19	TRBJ2-7	TGTGCCAGTAGTGCAGGAGGGGTCTACGAGCAGTACTTC	CASSAGGVYEQYF
-	-	TRBV7-8	TRBJ1-2	TGTGCCAGCAGCTCCCGGGGGACCAACTATGGCTACACCTTC	CASSSRGTNYGYTF
-	-	TRBV28	TRBJ1-2	TGTGCCAGCAGCCACAAAGTGGCAGGGGTAGACTATGGCTACACCTTC	CASSHKVAGVDYGYTF
TRBD1	-	TRBV28	TRBJ1-3	TGTGCCAGCACCACGGACAGGAGGCTATATTTT	CASTTDRRLYF
-	-	TRBV19	TRBJ1-5	TGTGCCAGTAGTCCGTGGACAGTTTATAGCAATCAGCCCCAGCATTTT	CASSPWTVYSNQPQHF
-	-	TRBV28	TRBJ1-1	TGTGCCAGCAGCAAGAGTAACACTGAAGCTTTCTTT	CASSKSNTEAFF
-	-	TRBV7-9	TRBJ2-7	TGCGCCAGCAGCTTAGAAGGTGGGAGAACCTACGAGCAGTACTTC	CASSLEGGRTYEQYF
-	-	TRBV9	TRBJ1-1	TGTGCCAGCAGCGTAGGACAGTTGAACACTGAAGCTTTCTTT	CASSVGQLNTEAFF
-	-	TRBV5-6	TRBJ1-5	TGTGCCAGCAGCTTGGGCAGGGGACAGCCCCAGCATTTT	CASSLGRGQPQHF
-	-	TRBV30	TRBJ2-2	TGTGCCTGGATGCTGGGGGCAGCGAACACCGGGGAGCTGTTTTTT	CAWMLGAANTGELFF
-	-	TRBV6-6	TRBJ2-7	TGTGCCAGCAGTTCGACAGACTCCAAGTTCTACGAGCAGTACTTC	CASSSTDSKFYEQYF
-	few	TRBV28	TRBJ1-5	TGTGCCAGCAGTCCCCTGAGTGGCAATCAGCCCCAGCATTTT	CASSPLSGNQPQHF
TRBD1	-	TRBV7-6	TRBJ1-2	TGTGCCAGCAGCCCGACCCGGGACAGAGGCTATGGCTACACCTTC	CASSPTRDRGYGYTF
-	-	TRBV12-5	TRBJ2-7	TGTGCTAGTGGTTCCGGACTCTCCTACGAGCAGTACTTC	CASGSGLSYEQYF
-	-	TRBV19	TRBJ2-1	TGTGCCAGTAGTATTGGCCCAGGGGGGCACAATGAGCAGTTCTTC	CASSIGPGGHNEQFF
-	-	TRBV30	TRBJ1-2	TGTGCCTGGAGATCAAACAGGGTTTGGGGCTATGGCTACACCTTC	CAWRSNRVWGYGYTF
TRBD1	-	TRBV15	TRBJ2-1	TGTGCCACCAGCAGAGTAGGCGGACAGGGAACCTACAATGAGCAGTTCTTC	CATSRVGGQGTYNEQFF
TRBD1	few	TRBV29-1	TRBJ2-2	TGCAGCGTTAGTTTGGTCCGGGACAGAAAAGGGGAGCTGTTTTTT	CSVSLVRDRKGELFF
TRBD1	-	TRBV7-3	TRBJ2-1	TGTGCCAGCAGCCCCGGGACAGCTTACAATGAGCAGTTCTTC	CASSPGTAYNEQFF
TRBD2	-	TRBV10-3	TRBJ2-3	TGTGCCATCAGTGAGTCGAGAGGGACTAGCGGGAAGACCCCCTCACAGTATTTT	CAISESRGTSGKTPSQYF
TRBD1	-	TRBV19	TRBJ1-1	TGTGCCAGTAGTGCCGCCGGGACAGGTCCTTTTGAAGCTTTCTTT	CASSAAGTGPFEAFF
TRBD1	-	TRBV28	TRBJ2-4	TGTGCCAGCAGGCAGACGCAGACAGGGTTGAACATTCAGTACTTC	CASRQTQTGLNIQYF